One sample yielded the 32 T cell receptor beta chains listed below, sequenced in a study of monozygotic twins with inflammatory bowel disease. No DNA is given; TCRdb re-called the 5' RACE reads and lists each CDR3 protein once. Its clone listing holds 420,000 or so distinct CDR3 sequences. The material sequenced was blood. Every receptor here comes from a human donor with ulcerative colitis or Crohn's disease, or a healthy co-twin of an affected twin (not recorded which).

The V call is TRBV6-1, the J call TRBJ2-1. The length of the CDR3 is 15 residues. Per germline, CDR1 MNHNS and CDR2 SASEGT. The CDR3 spells CASRQAGAIKNEQFF.

The chain combines TRBV30 with TRBJ2-5; TCRdb reports TRBD2, a call that lacks DNA to check it against. CDR3 size: 13 residues. Germline V CDR1 and CDR2: GTSNPN, SVGIG (reference sequence). The CDR3 region is CAWSVGSTETQYF.

The chain employs TRBV6-1 and TRBJ1-5; checking the TCRdb D call of TRBD1 is not possible without DNA. The CDR3 covers 16 residues. CDR1 is MNHNS, CDR2 SASEGT, per germline. CDR3 in amino acids: CASSAGQPYSNQPQHF.

The chain carries TRBV10-2 and TRBJ1-5. CDR3 size: 13 residues. Germline CDR1 and CDR2: WSHSY and SAAADI. The CDR3 reads CASSDSPNQPQHF.

The chain carries TRBV5-6 and TRBJ2-3. The CDR3 spans 14 residues. Germline V lookup: CDR1 SGHDT, CDR2 YYEEEE. The CDR3 loop reads CASSLDRVPDTQYF.

The chain recombines TRBV27 with TRBJ2-7; TCRdb picks TRBD2, but there is no DNA to check that call. The V gene's germline CDR1 is MNHEY and CDR2 SMNVEV (reference sequence). The CDR3 loop spans 15 amino acids. The CDR3 sequence is CASSPVAGVSYEQYF.

V gene TRBV5-4 combines with J gene TRBJ2-5; TCRdb selects TRBD1, and the lack of DNA leaves this call unchecked. Germline lookup yields CDR1 SGHNT and CDR2 YYREEE (reference sequence). CDR3 size: 14 residues. CDR3 in amino acids: CASSGRQGQETQYF.

The chain couples TRBV30 to TRBJ2-1; as DNA is missing, the TRBD1 call by TCRdb cannot be tested. This CDR3 is built from 15 residues. The germline CDR1 and CDR2 sequences are GTSNPN and SVGIG (reference sequence). CDR3 amino acids: CAWSPGQRSYNEQFF.

The chain uses TRBV7-3 and TRBJ2-7. CDR1 is SGHTA and CDR2 is FQGTGA in the germline V gene. The CDR3 spans 15 residues. The CDR3 loop is CASSLNVGQHYEQYF.

The chain combines TRBV20-1 with TRBJ1-2; TCRdb calls TRBD1, which cannot be checked without DNA. Germline V gene lookup returns CDR1 DFQATT and CDR2 SNEGSKA (reference sequence). This CDR3 contains 15 residues. CDR3 protein: CSARDREEANYGYTF.

The chain is built from TRBV7-2 and TRBJ1-1. Per the germline V gene, CDR1 is SGHTA and CDR2 is FQGNSA. This CDR3 comprises 15 residues. CDR3: CASSLVKATNTEAFF.

The chain recombines TRBV27 with TRBJ2-3; TCRdb's D gene call, TRBD2, goes unchecked for lack of DNA. The germline V gene has CDR1 MNHEY and CDR2 SMNVEV (reference sequence). The CDR3 spans 14 residues. This chain's CDR3 is CASSREPGADTQYF.

The chain uses TRBV7-2 and TRBJ2-1; with no DNA, the TCRdb D assignment of TRBD2 cannot be verified. The CDR3 totals 14 residues. Germline CDR1 and CDR2: SGHTA and FQGNSA. CDR3 loop: CASSSGGIRNEQFF.

This chain links TRBV7-6 with TRBJ2-2. This CDR3 spans 15 amino acids. Germline CDR1 SGHVS, CDR2 FNYEAQ. The CDR3 loop reads CASSLSGFNTGELFF.

The V call is TRBV6-1, the J call TRBJ2-5; TCRdb gives TRBD1 as the D gene, but with no DNA this cannot be confirmed. The CDR3 totals 14 residues. CDR1 is MNHNS, CDR2 SASEGT, per germline. The CDR3 loop is CASRENGIQETQYF.

The rearrangement uses TRBV5-5 and TRBJ2-7; with no DNA, the TCRdb D assignment of TRBD2 cannot be verified. The germline gives CDR1 SGHKS, CDR2 YYEKEE (reference sequence). CDR3 length equals 16 residues. CDR3 region: CASSSWTSGLLDEQYF.

The V and J genes are TRBV20-1 and TRBJ2-1. CDR1 DFQATT and CDR2 SNEGSKA come from the germline V gene (reference sequence). The CDR3 has 16 amino acids. CDR3 residues: CSARTTFGGLYNEQFF.

V and J are TRBV5-6 and TRBJ2-5; TCRdb proposes TRBD1, but this gene call is untestable without DNA. Looked up from germline, CDR1 is SGHDT and CDR2 is YYEEEE. The CDR3 has 13 residues. This chain's CDR3 is CASSWTGSETQYF.

The chain is built from TRBV9 and TRBJ1-2. The germline V gene has CDR1 SGDLS and CDR2 YYNGEE. This CDR3 spans 13 amino acids. The CDR3 loop reads CASSVGGSYGYTF.

This chain joins TRBV20-1 and TRBJ2-1. Germline V gene data show CDR1 as DFQATT and CDR2 as SNEGSKA (reference sequence). The CDR3 runs to 14 residues. The CDR3 loop is CSAKSRRVYNEQFF.

The chain joins TRBV9 to TRBJ1-5; there is no DNA to check the TCRdb D call of TRBD1. The CDR3 extends over 14 amino acids. Germline assignment: CDR1 SGDLS and CDR2 YYNGEE. CDR3 sequence: CAGSLDRDCQPQHF.

The rearrangement joins TRBV15 to TRBJ2-1; the D gene TCRdb calls, TRBD2, cannot be checked with no DNA. Germline CDR1 LNHNV, CDR2 YYDKDF (reference sequence). CDR3 size: 15 residues. CDR3 residues: CATSRGEAIYNEQFF.

The V gene is TRBV29-1, the J gene TRBJ2-5; TCRdb indicates TRBD1, and absent DNA this call remains unverified. The V gene's germline CDR1 is SQVTM and CDR2 ANQGSEA. This CDR3 has 15 amino acids. The chain's CDR3 is CSVGPGTGGSGTQYF.

This chain uses TRBV10-3 with TRBJ2-3; the TRBD2 assignment by TCRdb is unverifiable without DNA. The CDR3 has 15 residues. The germline V gene has CDR1 ENHRY and CDR2 SYGVKD. CDR3 sequence: CAIGSGRGSTDTQYF.

V and J are TRBV9 and TRBJ2-3; the D call of TRBD2 rests on TCRdb alone, since no DNA is present to check it. The CDR3 contains 16 residues. Germline lookup yields CDR1 SGDLS and CDR2 YYNGEE. This CDR3 reads CASSVGLAGVTDTQYF.

J is TRBJ1-5 and V is TRBV10-2. There are 14 residues in the CDR3. CDR1 is WSHSY, CDR2 SAAADI, per germline. The CDR3: CASSESTRNQPQHF.

The chain uses TRBV7-9 and TRBJ2-7; TCRdb's D gene call, TRBD2, goes unchecked for lack of DNA. Germline CDR1 reads SEHNR; CDR2 reads FQNEAQ (reference sequence). The CDR3 runs 17 residues. CDR3 amino acids: CASSSSGASGGSYEQYF. Supplemented by reference TRBV7-9 and TRBJ2-7, the full variable domain reads DTGVSQNPRHKITKRGQNVTFRCDPISEHNRLYWYRQTLGQGPEFLTYFQNEAQLEKSRLLSDRFSAERPKGSFSTLEIQRTEQGDSAMYLCASSSSGASGGSYEQYFGPGTRLTVT.

The chain is built from TRBV3-1 and TRBJ2-3; no DNA is available, so the TRBD2 call from TCRdb remains unchecked. This CDR3 has 15 amino acids. Per germline, CDR1 LGHDT and CDR2 YNNKEL (reference sequence). The CDR3 sequence: CASRRKRGNTDTQYF.

V is TRBV30 and J is TRBJ2-5; TCRdb outputs TRBD1, but without DNA this stays unchecked. Germline lookup yields CDR1 GTSNPN and CDR2 SVGIG (reference sequence). The CDR3 has 15 amino acids. The CDR3 region is CAWSTGRGGQETQYF.

The gene calls are TRBV20-1 and TRBJ1-2; the TRBD1 assignment by TCRdb is unverifiable without DNA. CDR3 size: 16 residues. Germline V CDR1 and CDR2: DFQATT, SNEGSKA (reference sequence). CDR3 loop: CSANRDRGPYNYGYTF.

The chain carries TRBV5-1 and TRBJ2-1. There are 17 residues in the CDR3. CDR1 and CDR2 (germline): SGHRS, YFSETQ. The CDR3 sequence is CASSLAGQLRSYNEQFF.

This chain connects TRBV7-2 to TRBJ1-2; TCRdb calls TRBD1, which cannot be checked without DNA. The germline gives CDR1 SGHTA, CDR2 FQGNSA. The CDR3 is 15 residues long. The CDR3 reads CASSLYYRDRGVSTF.